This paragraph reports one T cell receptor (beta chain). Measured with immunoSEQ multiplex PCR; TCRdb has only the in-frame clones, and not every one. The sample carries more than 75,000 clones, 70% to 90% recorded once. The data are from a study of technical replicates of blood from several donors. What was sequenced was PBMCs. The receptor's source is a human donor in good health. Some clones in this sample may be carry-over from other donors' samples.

CDR3 in DNA: TGTGCCAGCAGCTTAGGACAGGGAGTGTCGTATGGCTACACCTTC. It yields the protein CASSLGQGVSYGYTF. The V call is TRBV11-1, the J call TRBJ1-2; 7 nucleotides agree with TRBD1. Germline V gene lookup returns CDR1 SGHAT and CDR2 FQDESV (reference sequence). After removal of 1 base from V and 5 bases from J, the junction contained 7 bases not matched to a gene. The CDR3 totals 15 residues.